Included here is one T cell receptor (beta chain) sequence, with context. Germline values: CDR1 SGHRS, CDR2 YFSETQ. V lost 1 base, J lost 0 bases, and 5 bases stayed unmatched. The CDR3 runs 16 residues. This specimen belongs to a study of blood T cell repertoires in COVID-19. About the research overall: Donors in the United States, Italy and Spain gave samples during acute or convalescent COVID-19. T cells, B-cell-depleted T cells, or PBMCs provided the cDNA or gDNA that served as material.

In the study's own analysis: The assay estimated nucleated cells by amplifying reference gene primers. Clones were sequenced by immunoSEQ multiplex PCR, and TCRdb holds only the in-frame ones, with some missing. V and J calls and clone size are given by that table; D and trimming were obtained from the DNA. The data hold 70,000 to 90,000 clones, with approximately 84% observed a single time. The rearrangement links TRBV5-1 to TRBJ1-2; 8 nucleotides agree with TRBD1. The sequenced material came from peripheral blood. This receptor was taken from a human donor in a cohort sampled during active COVID-19. The CDR3 loop reads CASSLRDRMPNYGYTF. The CDR3 DNA is TGCGCCAGCAGCTTGAGGGACAGGATGCCTAACTATGGCTACACCTTC.